What follows describes a single TCR beta chain. The target antigen is unknown. These data originate in a study of cytomegalovirus exposure and HLA in healthy donors. At the level of the study: In a later analysis, the roughly 130 validation repertoires were reported to have used the same platform as the 650 to 800 first-cohort repertoires. Whole-study results and caveats: Usually a TCR sequence was rare, but some public TCRs were found in many donors. Listed as cytomegalovirus-associated were 170 or so TCR beta chains.

This CDR3 contains 13 residues. Trimming took 3 bases from V and 4 from J, leaving 10 bases between them. The V gene's germline CDR1 is GTSNPN and CDR2 SVGIG (reference sequence). Donors came from a validation cohort of approximately 110 subjects, distinct from the first 666-subject cohort. Profiling relied on immunoSEQ multiplex PCR, and the TCRdb table lists in-frame clones only, not all of them. This table holds fewer than 250,000 clones, roughly 80% found once. Sequencing used PBMCs. This clonotype originated in a woman aged 18-30 years in good health and CMV-seronegative. The chain carries TRBV30 and TRBJ1-3, with TRBD1 as a possible D gene (5 bases). CDR3 DNA sequence: TGTGCCTGGAGCCTGGGACTCGGAAACACCATATATTTT. It encodes CAWSLGLGNTIYF.